The TCR beta chain described here comes from a study of graft-versus-host responses after intestinal transplantation. A remark on this clone: Its antigen remains unidentified.

Study findings and constraints: An association linked early post-transplant HvG declines with peak circulating GvH clone levels. Individuals carrying graft-donor T cell macrochimerism showed high graft-versus-host to host-versus-graft clonal ratios in allografts.

The data were produced by immunoSEQ multiplex PCR, yet TCRdb's version contains in-frame clones alone and is incomplete. The sample lists approximately 89,000 clones, more than 85% occurring once. Sequenced material: unstimulated CD4+ T cells sorted from spleen or lymph node cells, taken before intestinal transplant. The TCR comes from a human donor who received an intestinal transplant.

The CDR3 reads CASSSGGFRQETQYF. The CDR3 nucleotides read TGCGCCAGCAGCTCAGGGGGGTTTAGACAAGAGACCCAGTACTTC. This chain joins TRBV5-1 and TRBJ2-5; D perhaps matches TRBD1 (7 bases). The CDR3 length is 15 residues. V was shortened by 3 bases and J by 2 bases, with 14 bases between the two germline ends. Germline CDR1 and CDR2: SGHRS and YFSETQ.